This T cell receptor (beta chain) was found in a study of OX40 agonist ivuxolimab in advanced cancers. This CDR3 contains 14 residues. Germline values: CDR1 MNHNS, CDR2 SASEGT. V shed 7 bases and J shed 5 bases, with 17 bases lying between them. The data were produced by immunoSEQ multiplex PCR, yet TCRdb's version contains in-frame clones alone and is incomplete. Counted here are 65,000 to 75,000 clones, roughly 80% occurring once; the ten biggest clones make up over 6.5%. The source is an adult with an advanced solid tumor such as melanoma, head and neck, liver or kidney cancer. The chain employs TRBV6-1 and TRBJ2-5, with D perhaps TRBD1 (6 bases). Sequencing used CD4+ or CD8+ T cells sorted from blood, obtained in a trial of the OX40 agonist ivuxolimab. In nucleotides, the CDR3 is TGTGCCAGCAATTACAGGGTCGGGATTGAGACCCAGTACTTC. Translating gives CASNYRVGIETQYF.